This T cell receptor (beta chain) was sequenced during a study of blood T cell repertoires in COVID-19. Study-wide background: The analysed material was cDNA or gDNA that came from T cells, B-cell-depleted T cells, or PBMCs.

Clones were sequenced by immunoSEQ multiplex PCR, and TCRdb holds only the in-frame ones, with some missing. Of some 180,000 clones in the sample, roughly 80% were seen once. The study assigned cohorts using participant-reported clinical history. The receptor comes from an older woman with acute COVID-19. Sample: PBMCs or T cells enriched from blood (not recorded which).

CDR3 nucleotides: TGTGCCAGCAGCTTAAAGGGGCAGTCCTACGAGCAGTACTTC. Its protein product is CASSLKGQSYEQYF. The rearrangement uses TRBV7-6 and TRBJ2-7, with D perhaps matching TRBD1 (5 bases). V was trimmed by 2 bases and J by 1 base, leaving 9 bases between them. This CDR3 has 14 amino acids. CDR1 SGHVS and CDR2 FNYEAQ come from the germline V gene.